The rows below give T cell receptor beta chains drawn from one sample of a study of OX40 agonist ivuxolimab in advanced cancers. TCRdb keeps only in-frame clones here, not all; method: immunoSEQ multiplex PCR. The table has tens of thousands of clones, about 91% seen once. This material consisted of CD4+ or CD8+ T cells sorted from blood, taken in a trial of the OX40 agonist ivuxolimab. These receptors were taken from an adult with an advanced solid tumor such as melanoma, head and neck, liver or kidney cancer. Each CDR3 is given with its conserved first and last residue. The order of the fields is D gene, clone size, V gene, CDR3 length, J gene, CDR3 protein, CDR3 DNA. D genes are given only for firm matches. Size is omitted from some rows. Given values are once, few, many or a class for expanded clones.

NA	NA	TRBV7-2	12	TRBJ2-7	CASSLHGYEQYF	TGTGCCAGCAGCTTACATGGTTACGAGCAGTACTTC
TRBD1	large	TRBV2	14	TRBJ1-5	CASSEGQSNQPQHF	TGTGCCAGCAGCGAGGGACAGAGCAATCAGCCCCAGCATTTT
NA	NA	TRBV19	14	TRBJ1-1	CASSIKGGNTEAFF	TGTGCCAGTAGTATAAAGGGCGGAAACACTGAAGCTTTCTTT
NA	few	TRBV9	15	TRBJ2-7	CASSVDDFSSYEQYF	TGTGCCAGCAGCGTAGACGACTTTAGCTCCTACGAGCAGTACTTC
NA	NA	TRBV6-5	13	TRBJ2-7	CASSYLLGYEQYF	TGTGCCAGCAGTTACCTTCTAGGCTACGAGCAGTACTTC
TRBD1	NA	TRBV11-2	17	TRBJ1-4	CASSLSTGGTANEKLFF	TGTGCCAGCAGCTTATCTACAGGGGGTACGGCTAATGAAAAACTGTTTTTT
TRBD2	NA	TRBV5-4	16	TRBJ2-1	CASSLVGTSGSDEQFF	TGTGCCAGCAGCTTGGTGGGGACTAGCGGGAGTGATGAGCAGTTCTTC
TRBD2	NA	TRBV9	15	TRBJ2-1	CASSHTSGEYNEQFF	TGTGCCAGCAGCCACACTAGCGGGGAGTACAATGAGCAGTTCTTC
TRBD2	NA	TRBV28	13	TRBJ2-7	CASSWDYRYEQYF	TGTGCCAGCAGTTGGGACTATCGCTACGAGCAGTACTTC
TRBD2	NA	TRBV7-6	17	TRBJ2-2	CASSPGLAGPLTGELFF	TGTGCCAGCAGCCCCGGGCTAGCGGGACCCCTCACCGGGGAGCTGTTTTTT
TRBD1	NA	TRBV4-3	14	TRBJ1-1	CASSHGTENTEAFF	TGCGCCAGCAGCCACGGGACAGAGAACACTGAAGCTTTCTTT
NA	NA	TRBV4-3	13	TRBJ2-2	CASSQGVVGELFF	TGCGCCAGCAGCCAGGGTGTGGTTGGGGAGCTGTTTTTT
NA	NA	TRBV13	15	TRBJ2-4	CASSAPTRDRDIQYF	TGTGCCAGCAGCGCCCCGACTCGGGATAGGGACATTCAGTACTTC
NA	few	TRBV5-6	14	TRBJ2-3	CASSFPGRTDTQYF	TGTGCCAGCAGCTTTCCAGGGAGGACAGATACGCAGTATTTT
NA	NA	TRBV5-1	14	TRBJ1-1	CASSLWVGENEAFF	TGCGCCAGCAGCTTGTGGGTAGGGGAGAATGAAGCTTTCTTT
TRBD2	NA	TRBV7-9	15	TRBJ2-3	CASSLAGGPTDTQYF	TGTGCCAGCAGCTTAGCGGGAGGGCCTACAGATACGCAGTATTTT
TRBD2	once	TRBV5-1	14	TRBJ2-1	CASGERESDNEQFF	TGCGCCAGCGGGGAGCGGGAGTCGGACAATGAGCAGTTCTTC
NA	NA	TRBV15	12	TRBJ2-1	CATSRDIREQFF	TGTGCCACCAGCAGAGATATAAGGGAGCAGTTCTTC
NA	NA	TRBV2	15	TRBJ2-7	CASSDFLAFPYEQYF	TGTGCCAGCAGTGACTTCCTAGCGTTTCCCTACGAGCAGTACTTC
NA	NA	TRBV7-9	13	TRBJ2-1	CASSSPLVGEQFF	TGTGCCAGCAGCAGCCCACTAGTGGGTGAGCAGTTCTTC
NA	NA	TRBV7-3	12	TRBJ2-3	CASSLSGDTQYF	TGTGCCAGCAGCTTATCGGGGGATACGCAGTATTTT
TRBD2	NA	TRBV5-1	15	TRBJ2-7	CASRSTSGAAYEQYF	TGCGCCAGCAGGTCGACTAGCGGAGCGGCCTACGAGCAGTACTTC
NA	NA	TRBV5-6	15	TRBJ2-7	CASSFGFSLLYEQYF	TGTGCCAGCAGCTTTGGATTCTCACTCCTATACGAGCAGTACTTC
NA	NA	TRBV6-1	10	TRBJ2-7	CATGIYEQYF	TGTGCCACAGGGATCTACGAGCAGTACTTC